This TCR beta chain was identified in a study of T cells after yellow fever vaccination (dated 2019 in TCRdb). For the study in its entirety: Libraries from fractions with low cell numbers were prepared with the SMART-Seq v4 Ultra Low Input RNA kit. To follow T-cell clones before and after primary and booster YFV17D yellow fever vaccination, bulk TCR alpha and beta repertoires were sequenced over time. Two healthy male donors made up the cohort, one aged 18 to 30 years and the other aged 30 to 40 years. Blood samples were taken at several timepoints before and after primary and secondary immunization, and bulk PBMC replicates and cell subsets were isolated.

TCRdb names Illumina NovaSeq 6000 as the instrument used. TCR cDNA was synthesized by 5'RACE template switching, which introduced a universal primer site and unique molecular identifiers. Priming for cDNA synthesis came from both the TCR alpha and TCR beta constant segments. Library amplification involved two PCR steps, and the second step added sample barcodes and sequencing adapters. Libraries were sequenced on Illumina HiSeq 2500 (2x100 bp) or NovaSeq (2x150 bp). The authors' pipeline ran thus. MIGEC was used to demultiplex reads and collapse the reads into UMI consensus sequences, and MiXCR was used for V(D)J alignment. Clonotypes responding to the vaccine were identified with edgeR on replicate PBMC samples, with the criteria of FDR below 0.01 and a log2 fold change above 5 up to day 15. Each bulk clonotype received a CD4 or CD8 identity based on whether the sequenced CD4 or CD8 repertoire contained that clonotype at higher abundance. TCRdb passed the public sequencing reads through fastp at Q25 and MiXCR, retaining productive beta sequences. Each CDR3 protein gets just one entry, which takes the most common genes and DNA from the rows behind it. The authors' filters were not applied to this entry. The sample yields 300,000 or so distinct CDR3 sequences; around 9.3% were counted once. The leading ten clones occupy over 3% of the sample.

What the treatment or condition label conveys for this sample: live attenuated yellow fever vaccine strain. PBMCs were isolated from peripheral blood using a standard Ficoll-Paque protocol. Dynabeads CD4 and CD8 positive selection kits were used to isolate the CD4 and CD8 T-cell fractions. TriZol was used to extract RNA from bulk PBMCs, CD4 and CD8 fractions, and dextramer-positive and dextramer-negative fractions. The investigation overall reported the following: A small fraction of clonotypes appeared in both the CD4 and CD8 compartments, likely as a result of convergent recombination. Computational filtering was needed because FACS-sorted repertoires could contain abundant contaminating clonotypes from the bulk population. The secondary T-cell response was weaker than the primary response but faster, peaking on day 5 instead of day 15. Because only a couple of donors were included in the study, the extent to which the findings can be generalized is limited. After the booster, most of the clones that had expanded following primary vaccination were detected again (roughly 96% of CD4 and 80% to 90% of CD8), which suggests that memory was broadly maintained.

Taken from the germline V gene, the CDR1 and CDR2 loops are ENHRY and SYGVKD. From cysteine to phenylalanine, the CDR3 is 13 amino acids long. Of all the DNA, just the CDR3 is kept, 39 bases in frame from base 1. V is reduced by 8 bases and J by 0 bases, leaving a spacing of 9 bases between them. This clonotype has only a few counts. Its cognate antigen has yet to be identified. Within one base of it there is no much larger clone, and no base qualities were kept. The clonotype originates from a young man who received the YFV17D yellow fever vaccine. The source material was CD4+ T cells sorted from PBMCs, sampled 5 days after the yellow fever booster vaccination. The chain couples TRBV10-3 to TRBJ2-3; the D region possibly corresponds to TRBD2 (6 bases align). The CDR3 is CAIGGESTDTQYF. The sequenced DNA: TGTGCCATCGGCGGGGAAAGCACAGATACGCAGTATTTT.